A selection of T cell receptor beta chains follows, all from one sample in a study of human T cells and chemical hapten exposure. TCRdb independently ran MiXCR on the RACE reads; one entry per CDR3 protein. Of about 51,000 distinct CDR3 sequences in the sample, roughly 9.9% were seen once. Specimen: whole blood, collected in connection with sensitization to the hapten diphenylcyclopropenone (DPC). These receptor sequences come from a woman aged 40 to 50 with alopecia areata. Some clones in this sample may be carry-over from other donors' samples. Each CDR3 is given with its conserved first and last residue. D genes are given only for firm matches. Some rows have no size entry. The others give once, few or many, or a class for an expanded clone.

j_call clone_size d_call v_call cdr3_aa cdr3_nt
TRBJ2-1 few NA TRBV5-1 CASSLVAAIDNEQFF TGCGCCAGCAGCTTGGTAGCGGCCATCGACAATGAGCAGTTCTTC
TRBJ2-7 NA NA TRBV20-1 CSARGLGSYEQYF TGCAGTGCTAGAGGTTTGGGCAGCTACGAGCAGTACTTC
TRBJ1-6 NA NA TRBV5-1 CASAPNDRARSPLHF TGCGCCAGCGCACCCAACGACAGAGCAAGATCACCCCTCCACTTT
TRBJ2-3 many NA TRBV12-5 CASGRRPGLANRNTDTQYF TGTGCTAGTGGCCGTCGACCGGGACTCGCGAATCGTAACACAGATACGCAGTATTTT
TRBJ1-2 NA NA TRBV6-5 CASSYFKGGVYGYTF TGTGCCAGCAGTTACTTTAAGGGGGGCGTCTATGGCTACACCTTC
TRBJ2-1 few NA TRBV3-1 CASSQEGTRLSGYEQFF TGTGCCAGCAGCCAGGAGGGGACTCGCTTATCGGGGTATGAGCAGTTCTTC
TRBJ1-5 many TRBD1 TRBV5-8 CASSRRGQPQHF TGTGCCAGCAGCCGCAGGGGGCAGCCCCAGCATTTT
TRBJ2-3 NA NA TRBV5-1 CASSWVGGGADTQYF TGCGCCAGCAGCTGGGTCGGCGGGGGCGCAGATACGCAGTATTTT
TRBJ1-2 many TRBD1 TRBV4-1 CASSPMDRGGSGYTF TGCGCCAGCAGCCCCATGGACAGGGGAGGGAGCGGCTACACCTTC
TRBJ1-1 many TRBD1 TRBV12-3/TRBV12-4 CASSPGQGSEAFF TGTGCCAGCAGTCCTGGACAGGGGTCTGAAGCTTTCTTT
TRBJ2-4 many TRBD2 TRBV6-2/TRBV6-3 CASRLAGGGDIQYF TGTGCCAGCAGGCTAGCGGGGGGAGGGGACATTCAGTACTTC
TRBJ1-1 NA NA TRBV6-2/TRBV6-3 CASSVGGEAFF TGTGCCAGTTCTGTGGGGGGCGAAGCTTTCTTT
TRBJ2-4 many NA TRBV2 CASSKQRSLAKNIQYF TGTGCCAGCAGCAAACAGAGGTCCCTGGCCAAAAACATTCAGTACTTC
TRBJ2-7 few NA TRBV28 CASLRGGASYEQYF TGTGCCAGCCTCCGTGGGGGCGCTTCCTACGAGCAGTACTTC
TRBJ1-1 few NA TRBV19 CASSISEVQNTEAFF TGTGCCAGTAGTATATCGGAGGTCCAGAACACTGAAGCTTTCTTT
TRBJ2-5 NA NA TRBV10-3 CATQGSGKETQYF TGTGCCACCCAAGGGAGCGGAAAAGAGACCCAGTACTTC
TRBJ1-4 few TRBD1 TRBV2 CASSGTGEREKLFF TGTGCCAGCAGTGGCACAGGGGAAAGAGAAAAACTGTTTTTT
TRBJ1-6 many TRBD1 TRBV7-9 CASSQGTGFYNSPLHF TGTGCCAGCAGCCAAGGGACAGGGTTCTATAATTCACCCCTCCACTTT
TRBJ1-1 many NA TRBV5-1 CASRVSGNTEAFF TGCGCCAGCAGGGTTTCAGGGAACACTGAAGCTTTCTTT
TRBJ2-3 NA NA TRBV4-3 CASSQDYTDTQYF TGCGCCAGCAGCCAAGACTACACAGATACGCAGTATTTT
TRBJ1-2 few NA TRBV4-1 CASSQRGGLSTGF TGCGCCAGCAGCCAAAGGGGGGGACTTTCTACAGGCTTC
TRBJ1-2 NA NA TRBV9 CASSVAATLNYGYTF TGTGCCAGCAGTGTTGCCGCAACTCTTAACTATGGCTACACCTTC
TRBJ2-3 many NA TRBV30 CAWSLNRETQYF TGTGCCTGGAGCCTAAACCGGGAGACGCAGTATTTT
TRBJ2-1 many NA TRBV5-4 CASSLLRSRGDNEQFF TGTGCCAGCAGCTTGTTGAGGAGCCGAGGGGACAATGAGCAGTTCTTC
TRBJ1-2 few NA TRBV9 CASSGETAGYTF TGTGCCAGCAGCGGGGAGACAGCTGGCTACACCTTC
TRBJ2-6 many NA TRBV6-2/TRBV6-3 CASSQDSGANVLTF TGTGCCAGCAGTCAAGACTCTGGGGCCAACGTCCTGACTTTC
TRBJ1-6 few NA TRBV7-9 CASSLESYNSPLHF TGTGCCAGCAGCTTGGAGTCCTATAATTCACCCCTCCACTTT
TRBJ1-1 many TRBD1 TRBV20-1 CSAATGSVTEAFF TGCAGTGCAGCGACAGGGAGCGTGACTGAAGCTTTCTTT
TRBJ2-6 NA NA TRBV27 CASSTQGYGANVLTF TGTGCCAGCTCTACACAGGGCTATGGGGCCAACGTCCTGACTTTC
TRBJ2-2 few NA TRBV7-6 CASSFTGQKRTSAGELFF TGTGCCAGCAGCTTTACTGGACAGAAAAGGACATCTGCCGGGGAGCTGTTTTTT
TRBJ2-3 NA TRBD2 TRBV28 CASRLAGMDTQYF TGTGCCAGCAGGCTAGCGGGGATGGATACGCAGTATTTT
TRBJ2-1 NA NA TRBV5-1 CASSTGNEQFF TGCGCCAGCAGCACGGGGAATGAGCAGTTCTTC
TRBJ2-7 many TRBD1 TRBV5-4 CASSPGTGGVEQYF TGTGCCAGCAGCCCAGGGACAGGGGGCGTCGAGCAGTACTTC
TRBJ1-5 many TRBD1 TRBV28 CASSYGQGGTWQPQHF TGTGCCAGCAGTTACGGACAGGGGGGCACGTGGCAGCCCCAGCATTTT
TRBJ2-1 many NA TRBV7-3 CASSPDYGGARNEQFF TGTGCCAGCAGCCCCGATTATGGGGGGGCCCGGAATGAGCAGTTCTTC
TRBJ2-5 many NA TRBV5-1 CASSYEGVYQETQYF TGCGCCAGCAGCTATGAAGGAGTATACCAAGAGACCCAGTACTTC
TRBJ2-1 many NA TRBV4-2 CASSQDISGGEQFF TGTGCCAGCAGCCAAGATATTAGTGGGGGTGAGCAGTTCTTC
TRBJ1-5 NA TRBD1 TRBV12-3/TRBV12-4 CASSLWGQGNQPQHF TGTGCCAGCAGTTTATGGGGACAGGGGAATCAGCCCCAGCATTTT
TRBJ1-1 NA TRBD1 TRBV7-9 CASSRQGENTEAFF TGTGCCAGCAGCCGACAGGGAGAAAACACTGAAGCTTTCTTT
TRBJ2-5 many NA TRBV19 CASRGTGQETQYF TGTGCCAGTAGAGGGACCGGCCAAGAGACCCAGTACTTC
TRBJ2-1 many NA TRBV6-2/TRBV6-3 CASNIGGSYNEQFF TGTGCCAGCAATATCGGAGGGTCCTACAATGAGCAGTTCTTC
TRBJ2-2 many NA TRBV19 CASSMPYGTGELFF TGTGCCAGTAGTATGCCCTATGGCACCGGGGAGCTGTTTTTT
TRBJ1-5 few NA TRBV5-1 CASSLVPDDQPQHF TGCGCCAGCAGCTTGGTCCCTGACGATCAGCCCCAGCATTTT
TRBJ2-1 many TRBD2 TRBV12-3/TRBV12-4 CASGSSGGNRNEQFF TGTGCCAGCGGATCTAGCGGGGGGAATAGGAATGAGCAGTTCTTC
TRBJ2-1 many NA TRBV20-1 CSARDSRGITYNEQFF TGCAGTGCTAGAGACTCTAGAGGGATCACCTACAATGAGCAGTTCTTC
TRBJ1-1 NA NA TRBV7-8 CASSLTRVAEAFF TGTGCCAGCAGCTTAACCAGAGTAGCTGAAGCTTTCTTT
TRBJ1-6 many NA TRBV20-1 CSGRSSYNSPLHF TGCAGTGGCCGCAGCTCCTATAATTCACCCCTCCACTTT
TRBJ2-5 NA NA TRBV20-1 CSAPHSGREETQYF TGCAGTGCCCCCCACTCGGGGCGGGAAGAGACCCAGTACTTC
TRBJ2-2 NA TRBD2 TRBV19 CASRGQSGISTGELFF TGTGCCAGTCGAGGACAAAGCGGGATTTCCACCGGGGAGCTGTTTTTT
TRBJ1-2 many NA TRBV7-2 CASSLHGGGYTF TGTGCCAGCAGCTTACATGGAGGTGGCTACACCTTC
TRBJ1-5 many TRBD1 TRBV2 CASSAQGGEHQPQHF TGTGCCAGCAGCGCACAGGGGGGGGAGCATCAGCCCCAGCATTTT
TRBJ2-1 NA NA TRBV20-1 CSARDAAGAKREQFF TGCAGTGCTAGAGATGCGGCAGGGGCCAAGCGGGAGCAGTTCTTC